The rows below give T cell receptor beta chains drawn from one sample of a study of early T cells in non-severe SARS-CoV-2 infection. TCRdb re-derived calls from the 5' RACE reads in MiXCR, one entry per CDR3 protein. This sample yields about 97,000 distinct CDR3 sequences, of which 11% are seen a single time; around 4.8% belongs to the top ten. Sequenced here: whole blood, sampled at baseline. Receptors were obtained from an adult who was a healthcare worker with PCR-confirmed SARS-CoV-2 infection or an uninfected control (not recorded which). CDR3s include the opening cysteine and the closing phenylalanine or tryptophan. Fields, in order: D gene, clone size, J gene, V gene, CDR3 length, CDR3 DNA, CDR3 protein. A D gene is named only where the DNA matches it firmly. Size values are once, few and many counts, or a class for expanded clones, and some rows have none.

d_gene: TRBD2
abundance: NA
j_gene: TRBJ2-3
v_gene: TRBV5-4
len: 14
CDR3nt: TGTGCCAGCAACTCAGGGACTAGCGGGGATACGCAGTATTTT
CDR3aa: CASNSGTSGDTQYF

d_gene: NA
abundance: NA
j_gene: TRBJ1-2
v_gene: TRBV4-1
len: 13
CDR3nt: TGCGCCAGCAGCCAAGATCAGGGGTATGGCTACACCTTC
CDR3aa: CASSQDQGYGYTF

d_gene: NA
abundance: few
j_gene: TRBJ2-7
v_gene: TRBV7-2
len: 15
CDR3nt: TGTGCCAGCGGCGATCGAGGGGTGAGCTCCTACGAGCAGTACTTC
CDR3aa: CASGDRGVSSYEQYF

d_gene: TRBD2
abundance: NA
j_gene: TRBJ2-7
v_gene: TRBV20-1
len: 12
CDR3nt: TGCAGTGCTTTGGGGGGGTTTCCCGAGCAGTACTTC
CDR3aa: CSALGGFPEQYF

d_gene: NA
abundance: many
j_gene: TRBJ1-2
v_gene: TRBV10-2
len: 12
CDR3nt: TGCGCCAGCAGTAAGGATGACTATGGCTACACCTTC
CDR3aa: CASSKDDYGYTF

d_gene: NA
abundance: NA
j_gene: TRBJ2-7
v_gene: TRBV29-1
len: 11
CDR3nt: TGCAGCGCCGGAAGTACCGACGAGCAGTACTTC
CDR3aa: CSAGSTDEQYF

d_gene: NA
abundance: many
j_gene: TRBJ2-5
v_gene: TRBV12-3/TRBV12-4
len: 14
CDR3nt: TGTGCCAGCAGTTTCGGACAGTACCAAGAGACCCAGTACTTC
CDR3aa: CASSFGQYQETQYF

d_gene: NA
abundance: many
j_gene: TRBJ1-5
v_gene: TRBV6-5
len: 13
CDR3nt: TGTGCCAGCACAAGAGGAGCGGATCAGCCCCAGCATTTT
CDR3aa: CASTRGADQPQHF

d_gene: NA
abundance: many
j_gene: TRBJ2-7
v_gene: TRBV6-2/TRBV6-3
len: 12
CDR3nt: TGTGCCAGCAGTTATCGTTTGAAGAGTCAGTACTTC
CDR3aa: CASSYRLKSQYF

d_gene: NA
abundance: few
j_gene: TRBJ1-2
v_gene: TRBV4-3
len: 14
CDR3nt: TGCGCCAGCAGCCAAGAGATGGAGGGGATTGGCTACACCTTC
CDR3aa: CASSQEMEGIGYTF

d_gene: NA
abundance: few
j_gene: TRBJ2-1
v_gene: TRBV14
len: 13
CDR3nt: TGTGCCAGCAGCCCGTTACCGAGGAATGAGCAGTTCTTC
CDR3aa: CASSPLPRNEQFF

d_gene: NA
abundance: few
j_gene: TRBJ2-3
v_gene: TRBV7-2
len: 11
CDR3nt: TGTGCCAGCAGTTCTCCCGATACGCAGTATTTT
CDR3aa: CASSSPDTQYF

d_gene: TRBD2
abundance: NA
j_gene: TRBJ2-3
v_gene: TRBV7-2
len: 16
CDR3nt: TGTGCCAGCAGCTTAGGGGCTAGCGGGGGCACAGATACGCAGTATTTT
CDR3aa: CASSLGASGGTDTQYF

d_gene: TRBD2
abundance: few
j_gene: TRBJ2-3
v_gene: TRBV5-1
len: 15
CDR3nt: TGCGCCAGCAGCTTGGGACTAGCGGGAGGAGATACGCAGTATTTT
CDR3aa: CASSLGLAGGDTQYF

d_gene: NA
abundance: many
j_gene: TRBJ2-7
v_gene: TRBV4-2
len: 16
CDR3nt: TGTGCCAGCAGCCAATCCGTAACTACTATGGAGAACGAGCAGTACTTC
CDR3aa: CASSQSVTTMENEQYF

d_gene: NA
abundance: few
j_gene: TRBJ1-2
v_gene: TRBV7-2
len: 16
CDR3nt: TGTGCCAGCAGCATAGACGGGGTCCGGGCAAGACGAGGCTACACCTTC
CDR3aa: CASSIDGVRARRGYTF

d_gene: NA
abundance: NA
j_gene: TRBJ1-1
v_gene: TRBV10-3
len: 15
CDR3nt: TGTGCCATCAGTAACCCAACCCCAAGAGACACTGAAGCTTTCTTT
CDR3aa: CAISNPTPRDTEAFF

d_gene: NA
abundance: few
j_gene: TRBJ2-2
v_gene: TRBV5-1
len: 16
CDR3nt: TGCGCCAGCAGCTTTAGTGGGCCACCGAACACCGGGGAGCTGTTTTTT
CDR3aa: CASSFSGPPNTGELFF

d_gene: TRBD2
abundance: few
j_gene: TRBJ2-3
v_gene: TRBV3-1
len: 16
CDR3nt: TGTGCCAGCAGCCAAGAACTAGCGGGGGCCTCGGGTACGCAGTATTTT
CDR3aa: CASSQELAGASGTQYF

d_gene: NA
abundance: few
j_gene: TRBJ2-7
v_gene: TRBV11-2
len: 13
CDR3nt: TGTGCCAGCAGCTTCACAGGGTCCAACGAGCAGTACTTC
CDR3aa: CASSFTGSNEQYF

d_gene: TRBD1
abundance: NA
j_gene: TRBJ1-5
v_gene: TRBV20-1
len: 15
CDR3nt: TGCAGTACAGGGGACAGGGGATATAGCAATCAGCCCCAGCATTTT
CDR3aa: CSTGDRGYSNQPQHF

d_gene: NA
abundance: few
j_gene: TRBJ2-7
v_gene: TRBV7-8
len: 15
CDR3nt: TGTGCCAGCAGCTTAGTTAGCCCGAGCTCCTACGAGCAGTACTTC
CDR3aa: CASSLVSPSSYEQYF

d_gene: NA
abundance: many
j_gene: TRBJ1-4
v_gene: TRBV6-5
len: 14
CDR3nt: TGTGCCAGCAGGGGATTGAGTCTATATGAAAAACTGTTTTTT
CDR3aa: CASRGLSLYEKLFF

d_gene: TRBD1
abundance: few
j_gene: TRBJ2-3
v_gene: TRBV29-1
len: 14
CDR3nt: TGCAGCCACCAGGGACAGGGGTCCACAGATACGCAGTATTTT
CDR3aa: CSHQGQGSTDTQYF

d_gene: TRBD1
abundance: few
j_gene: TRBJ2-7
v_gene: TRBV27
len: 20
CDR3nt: TGTGCCAGTTGCCCCTATCTAGGGGGGGGACAGGGGCAGTTTGGCTACGAGCAGTACTTC
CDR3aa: CASCPYLGGGQGQFGYEQYF

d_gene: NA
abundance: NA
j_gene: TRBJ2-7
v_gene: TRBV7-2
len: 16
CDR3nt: TGTGCCAGCAGCTTACCACGGGACCGATTAACCTACGAGCAGTACTTC
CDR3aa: CASSLPRDRLTYEQYF

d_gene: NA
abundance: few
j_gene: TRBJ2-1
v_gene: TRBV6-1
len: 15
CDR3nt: TGTGCCAGCAGTGAAGCCGGGGCCCCCCAGAATGAGCAGTTCTTC
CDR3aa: CASSEAGAPQNEQFF

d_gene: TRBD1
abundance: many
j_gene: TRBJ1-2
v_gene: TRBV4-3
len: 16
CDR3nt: TGCGCCAGCAGCCAAGATGATGGGACAGGGAACTATGGCTACACCTTC
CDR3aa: CASSQDDGTGNYGYTF

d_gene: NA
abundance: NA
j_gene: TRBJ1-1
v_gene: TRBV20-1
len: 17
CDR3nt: TGCAGTGCCGCATCCTTTATGGTGGGCCCAAGGGACACTGAAGCTTTCTTT
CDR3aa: CSAASFMVGPRDTEAFF

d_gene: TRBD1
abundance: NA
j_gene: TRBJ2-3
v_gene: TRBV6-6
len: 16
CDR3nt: TGTGCCAGCAGTTACCCCAGGGACAGGGGGCAAGATACGCAGTATTTT
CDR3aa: CASSYPRDRGQDTQYF

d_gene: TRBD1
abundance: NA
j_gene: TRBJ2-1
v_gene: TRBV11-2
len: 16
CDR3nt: TGTGCCAGCAGCTTAGTAACCGGGACAGGGGATGGTGAGCAGTTCTTC
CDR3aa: CASSLVTGTGDGEQFF

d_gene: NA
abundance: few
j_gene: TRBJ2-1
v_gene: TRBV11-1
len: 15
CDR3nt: TGTGCCAGCAGCTTATTAACGGGAAACCACAATGAGCAGTTCTTC
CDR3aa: CASSLLTGNHNEQFF

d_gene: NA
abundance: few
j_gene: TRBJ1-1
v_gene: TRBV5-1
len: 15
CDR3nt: TGCGCCAGCAGCCGGGCCCCGGGGGCGGACACTGAAGCTTTCTTT
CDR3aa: CASSRAPGADTEAFF

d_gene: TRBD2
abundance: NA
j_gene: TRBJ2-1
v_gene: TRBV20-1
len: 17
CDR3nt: TGCAGTGCTAGTTCACTAGCGGGAGTTGAGTCCTACAATGAGCAGTTCTTC
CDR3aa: CSASSLAGVESYNEQFF

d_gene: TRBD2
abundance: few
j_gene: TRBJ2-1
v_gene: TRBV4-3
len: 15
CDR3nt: TGCGCCAGCAGCCAAGATTGGACTAGCTACAATGAGCAGTTCTTC
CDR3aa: CASSQDWTSYNEQFF

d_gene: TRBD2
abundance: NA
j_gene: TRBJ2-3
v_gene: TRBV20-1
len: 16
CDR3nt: TGCAGTGCTAGAGATGTAGAGGCGGGAGATATTGATACGCAGTATTTT
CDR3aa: CSARDVEAGDIDTQYF

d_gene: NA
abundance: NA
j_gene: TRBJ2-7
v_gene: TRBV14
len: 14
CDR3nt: TGTGCCAGCAGCCAAGAGCTGGGAGAATACGAGCAGTACTTC
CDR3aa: CASSQELGEYEQYF

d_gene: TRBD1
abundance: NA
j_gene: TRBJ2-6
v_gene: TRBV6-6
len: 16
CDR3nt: TGTGCCAGCACCCCGACAGGGGGCCTTGGGGCCAACGTCCTGACTTTC
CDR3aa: CASTPTGGLGANVLTF

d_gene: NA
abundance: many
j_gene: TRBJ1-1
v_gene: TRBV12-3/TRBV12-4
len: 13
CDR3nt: TGTGCCAGCAGTTTTACGGACGGTCGTGAAGCTTTCTTT
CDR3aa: CASSFTDGREAFF

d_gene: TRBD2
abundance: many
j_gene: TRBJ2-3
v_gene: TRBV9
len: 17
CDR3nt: TGTGCCAGCAGCGTGAGTACTAGCGGGGGAGCAACAGATACGCAGTATTTT
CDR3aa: CASSVSTSGGATDTQYF

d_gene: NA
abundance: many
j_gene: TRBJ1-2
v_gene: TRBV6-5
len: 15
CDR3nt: TGTGCCAGCAGTTACGGGACGGGGCGCAACTATGGCTACACCTTC
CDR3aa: CASSYGTGRNYGYTF

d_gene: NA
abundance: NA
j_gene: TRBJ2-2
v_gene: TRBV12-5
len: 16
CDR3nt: TGTGCTAGTGCCCCCTTCGGAGGGCGGAACACCGGGGAGCTGTTTTTT
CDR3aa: CASAPFGGRNTGELFF

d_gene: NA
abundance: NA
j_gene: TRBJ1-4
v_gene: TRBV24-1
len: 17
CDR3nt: TGTGCCACCAGCGCCGTTGCGGGAACCGAGGGAGATGAAAAACTGTTTTTT
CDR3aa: CATSAVAGTEGDEKLFF

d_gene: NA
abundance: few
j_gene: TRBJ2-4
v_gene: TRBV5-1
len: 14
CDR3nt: TGCGCCAGCAGCTTGGGTTTCGATAAAAACATTCAGTACTTC
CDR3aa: CASSLGFDKNIQYF

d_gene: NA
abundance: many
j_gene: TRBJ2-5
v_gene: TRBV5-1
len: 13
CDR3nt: TGCGCCAGCAGATTTAAGGGCGGCGAGACCCAGTACTTC
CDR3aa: CASRFKGGETQYF